A single sample is the source of the 29 T cell receptor beta chains below, sequenced in a study of CD8+ T cells in alopecia areata. Isolated RNA was reverse transcribed into cDNA used as the sequencing template. The repertoire was sequenced with immunoSEQ multiplex PCR; TCRdb's copy has only in-frame clones and lacks some. This sample yields over 100,000 clones, of which 53% are seen a single time; 0.46% belongs to the top ten. As to treatment: oral pan-JAK inhibitor, 5-10 mg twice daily. The material was CD4+ T cells sorted from blood, obtained at week 4, from a patient treated with tofacitinib. These TCRs come from a human donor with alopecia areata.

The chain couples TRBV25-1 to TRBJ2-1; D tentatively reads TRBD1 or TRBD2 (5 bases each). The CDR3 is made up of 15 amino acids. Germline CDR1 and CDR2: MGHDK and SYGVNS. V lost 5 bases to trimming and J lost 3 bases, with 14 bases between them. CDR3 region: CASSQGTSHYNEQFF. The CDR3 DNA sequence: TGTGCCAGCAGTCAAGGGACGTCGCACTACAATGAGCAGTTCTTC.

The chain links TRBV4-1 to TRBJ2-5; D is possibly TRBD2 (6 bases). Germline CDR1 and CDR2: MGHRA and YSYEKL. Trimming stripped 4 bases from V and 4 bases from J, with 25 bases between. The CDR3 is 18 residues long. CDR3: CASSPTYGGAGPGETQYF. CDR3 nucleotide sequence: TGCGCCAGCAGCCCGACTTATGGAGGGGCCGGTCCTGGAGAGACCCAGTACTTC.

The rearrangement uses TRBV29-1 and TRBJ2-3; perhaps TRBD2 as D (6 bases). Trimming stripped 3 bases from V and 8 bases from J, with 15 bases between. The CDR3 sequence is 13 residues long. The V gene's germline CDR1 is SQVTM and CDR2 ANQGSEA. As DNA, the CDR3 is TGCAGCGTTGAGAGCGGCGGGACTGTTACGCAGTATTTT. It translates to CSVESGGTVTQYF.

Only a few counts were recorded for this clone. The DNA for the CDR3 is TGTGCCACCGATCCAGGGGACCTGAACACTGAAGCTTTCTTT. This translates into CATDPGDLNTEAFF. This chain connects TRBV10-3 to TRBJ1-1; a possible D gene is TRBD1 (6 bases). The CDR3 contains 14 residues. With 10 bases removed from V and 0 bases from J, the gap between germline ends came to 15 bases. CDR1 ENHRY and CDR2 SYGVKD come from the germline V gene.

This clone was counted a few times. The chain links TRBV5-1 to TRBJ1-4; D is ambiguous. Per the germline V gene, CDR1 is SGHRS and CDR2 is YFSETQ. This CDR3 spans 14 amino acids. V dropped 0 bases and J dropped 0 bases, with 3 bases sitting between them. The CDR3 sequence: CASSLDSTNEKLFF. CDR3 coding DNA: TGCGCCAGCAGCTTGGATTCAACTAATGAAAAACTGTTTTTT.

The chain uses TRBV7-9 and TRBJ1-1; 8 bases map to TRBD1. The CDR3 sequence is 17 residues long. Germline-derived CDR1 and CDR2 are SEHNR and FQNEAQ (reference sequence). The V segment lost 2 bases and the J segment 1 base; nucleotides outside the gene matches: 9. The CDR3 DNA reads as TGTGCCAGCAGCTTAAGTCTTGCAGGGGGCCAGAACACTGAAGCTTTCTTT. It specifies CASSLSLAGGQNTEAFF.

This rearrangement joins TRBV18 to TRBJ1-2; D not resolved. The CDR3 is made up of 14 amino acids. Trimming shortened V by 2 bases and J by 2 bases, and 9 bases separated the two germline ends. Germline lookup yields CDR1 KGHSH and CDR2 LQKENI. CDR3 protein: CASSPNGENYGYTF. The DNA for the CDR3 is TGTGCCAGCTCACCAAACGGGGAAAACTATGGCTACACCTTC.

CDR3 nucleotide sequence: TGTGCCTGGACCCACAGGGCGTTGCATGGCTACACCTTC. Its translation is CAWTHRALHGYTF. This chain joins TRBV30 and TRBJ1-2; the D gene is possibly TRBD1 (6 bases). CDR1 GTSNPN and CDR2 SVGIG come from the germline V gene (reference sequence). V dropped 4 bases and J dropped 6 bases, with 15 bases sitting between them. The CDR3 contains 13 residues.

This chain links TRBV9 with TRBJ1-1, with TRBD1 identical over 7 bases. Trimming took 4 bases from V and 0 from J; bases not matched to a gene: 3. Germline values: CDR1 SGDLS, CDR2 YYNGEE. The CDR3 consists of 14 residues. CDR3 loop: CASSPDRMNTEAFF. CDR3 bases: TGTGCCAGCAGCCCGGACAGGATGAACACTGAAGCTTTCTTT.

The rearrangement links TRBV5-1 to TRBJ2-7; TRBD1 matches at 7 bases. CDR1 SGHRS and CDR2 YFSETQ come from the germline V gene. The V gene end was trimmed by 0 bases and the J gene end by 7 bases; junction bases not matched to a gene: 7. This CDR3 contains 14 residues. The chain's CDR3 is CASSLDRVQGEQYF. The CDR3 DNA reads as TGCGCCAGCAGCTTGGATAGGGTACAGGGGGAGCAGTACTTC.

This clone has only a few counts. CDR3 loop: CSVTLGHTNTGELFF. CDR3 in DNA: TGCAGCGTCACACTGGGACATACTAACACCGGGGAGCTGTTTTTT. This chain links TRBV29-1 with TRBJ2-2, with D perhaps TRBD1 (6 bases). The V gene lost 6 bases and the J gene lost 2 bases, with 16 bases spanning the gap. The CDR3 is made up of 15 amino acids. Germline CDR1 is SQVTM and CDR2 is ANQGSEA.

V gene TRBV5-1 combines with J gene TRBJ2-7, with 8 bases identical to TRBD2. Germline CDR1 reads SGHRS; CDR2 reads YFSETQ. J was trimmed by 6 bases and V by 3 bases; bases with no gene match: 5. This CDR3 comprises 13 residues. The CDR3 here is CASSSTSVAEQYF. DNA for the CDR3: TGCGCCAGCAGCTCGACTAGCGTGGCCGAGCAGTACTTC. The whole variable domain, filled in from reference TRBV5-1 and TRBJ2-7, reads KAGVTQTPRYLIKTRGQQVTLSCSPISGHRSVSWYQQTPGQGLQFLFEYFSETQRNKGNFPGRFSGRQFSNSRSEMNVSTLELGDSALYLCASSSTSVAEQYFGPGTRLTVT.

The V and J genes are TRBV5-1 and TRBJ2-6; TRBD1 aligns across 7 bases. The germline V gene has CDR1 SGHRS and CDR2 YFSETQ. V lost 4 bases to trimming and J lost 0 bases; unmatched junction nucleotides: 7. This CDR3 spans 17 amino acids. The CDR3: CASSLGQISSGANVLTF. In nucleotides, the CDR3 is TGCGCCAGCAGCCTGGGACAGATTAGCTCTGGGGCCAACGTCCTGACTTTC.

V usage is TRBV5-1 and J usage is TRBJ1-1; 8 bases align to TRBD1. With V trimmed by 0 bases and J by 1 base, 8 bases remained unmatched. The length of the CDR3 is 17 residues. CDR1 SGHRS and CDR2 YFSETQ come from the germline V gene. CDR3: CASSLGGRGLGNTEAFF. In DNA form, the CDR3 reads TGCGCCAGCAGCTTGGGAGGCAGGGGGCTGGGGAACACTGAAGCTTTCTTT.

This chain connects TRBV5-1 to TRBJ1-2; 7 nucleotides line up with TRBD1. With V trimmed by 2 bases and J by 6 bases, 1 base remained unmatched. Germline CDR1 and CDR2: SGHRS and YFSETQ. The CDR3 has 12 amino acids. The CDR3 DNA is TGCGCCAGCAGCTTTACAGGGGATGGCTACACCTTC. This translates into CASSFTGDGYTF.

This clone was observed a handful of times. V gene TRBV5-5 combines with J gene TRBJ2-5; D unclear. CDR3 length equals 11 residues. With 1 base removed from V and 5 bases from J, the gap between germline ends came to 3 bases. The germline gives CDR1 SGHKS, CDR2 YYEKEE (reference sequence). In DNA, the CDR3 is TGTGCCAGCAGCTTGAGTGAGACCCAGTACTTC. Protein product: CASSLSETQYF.

This chain uses TRBV10-3 with TRBJ1-2; tentative D call: TRBD1 (6 bases). The CDR3 is 14 amino acids. Trimming took off 3 bases at V and 6 bases at J, with 14 bases between the two ends. CDR1 is ENHRY, CDR2 SYGVKD, per germline. CDR3 sequence: CAISDRGGSNGYTF. The DNA of the CDR3 is TGTGCCATCAGTGACAGGGGAGGTTCAAATGGCTACACCTTC.

This chain links TRBV30 with TRBJ2-7; 8 bases fit TRBD1. CDR1 is GTSNPN and CDR2 is SVGIG in the germline V gene (reference sequence). This CDR3 has 14 amino acids. V was pared by 3 bases and J by 5 bases, with 9 bases of the junction left unmatched. This CDR3 reads CAWSRGQDKDEQYF. The CDR3 DNA is TGTGCCTGGAGCAGGGGACAGGACAAGGACGAGCAGTACTTC. The full variable domain, with the rest looked up from reference TRBV30 and TRBJ2-7, is SQTIHQWPATLVQPVGSPLSLECTVEGTSNPNLYWYRQAAGRGLQLLFYSVGIGQISSEVPQNLSASRPQDRQFILSSKKLLLSDSGFYLCAWSRGQDKDEQYFGPGTRLTVT.

There are a few counts of this clone. The chain links TRBV7-9 to TRBJ2-1; 8 bases are a match to TRBD1. The germline V gene has CDR1 SEHNR and CDR2 FQNEAQ (reference sequence). The CDR3 has 15 amino acids. Trimming cost V 7 bases and J 6 bases; bases outside gene matches: 11. CDR3 DNA: TGTGCCAGCACCACGGACAGGGACGTAATCAATGAGCAGTTCTTC. Translation: CASTTDRDVINEQFF.

The rearrangement links TRBV7-2 to TRBJ2-6, with 9 bases fitting TRBD1. Losses at the gene ends were 6 bases for V and 4 bases for J; bases not matched to a gene: 10. Germline-derived CDR1 and CDR2 are SGHTA and FQGNSA. This CDR3 has 17 residues. The CDR3, as DNA: TGTGCCAGCAGAACAGCACAGGGGGCGACGGGGGCCAACGTCCTGACTTTC. Residues: CASRTAQGATGANVLTF.

This clone was seen just once. The genes are TRBV4-2 and TRBJ2-1; D remains ambiguous. This CDR3 is built from 16 residues. CDR1 and CDR2 from the germline V gene are LGHNA and YNFKEQ. V lost 1 base to trimming and J lost 1 base, with 11 bases between them. The CDR3, as DNA: TGTGCCAGCAGCCAAGCTTCGACCCCTTCCTACAATGAGCAGTTCTTC. The encoded protein is CASSQASTPSYNEQFF.

The chain couples TRBV10-3 to TRBJ2-5; either TRBD1 or TRBD2 may fit D (5 bases each). The V gene lost 0 bases and the J gene lost 4 bases, with 9 bases spanning the gap. CDR3 length equals 14 residues. Germline CDR1 is ENHRY and CDR2 is SYGVKD. CDR3: CAISESGDRETQYF. In nucleotides, the CDR3 is TGTGCCATCAGTGAGTCGGGGGACCGAGAGACCCAGTACTTC.

This chain connects TRBV6-5 to TRBJ2-1; TRBD1 matches at 9 bases. Per the germline V gene, CDR1 is MNHEY and CDR2 is SVGAGI. CDR3 length: 15 amino acids. With V trimmed by 5 bases and J by 5 bases, 7 bases remained unmatched. The CDR3 is CASSSTGTGNNEQFF. The DNA of the CDR3 is TGTGCCAGCAGTAGTACCGGGACAGGGAACAATGAGCAGTTCTTC.

This clone was seen a handful of times. V usage is TRBV10-3 and J usage is TRBJ1-6; D possibly corresponds to TRBD1 (6 bases). V lost 5 bases to trimming and J lost 5 bases, with 19 bases between them. Germline V CDR1 and CDR2: ENHRY, SYGVKD. The CDR3 runs 17 residues. CDR3 sequence (DNA): TGTGCCATCAGTCGGACAAGGGGGGCGCCAGATAATTCACCCCTCCACTTT. This codes for CAISRTRGAPDNSPLHF.

This chain links TRBV30 with TRBJ1-2, with D uncertain. Germline CDR1 and CDR2: GTSNPN and SVGIG (reference sequence). The length of the CDR3 is 11 residues. V gave up 1 base and J gave up 7 bases, with 7 bases separating them. The CDR3 nucleotides read TGTGCCTGGAGTGATCCTCGTGGCTACACCTTC. This codes for CAWSDPRGYTF.

CDR3 sequence (DNA): TGTGCCAGTCATTTCCTAGCGGGGGGGCTGAACGAGCAGTACTTC. Encoded protein: CASHFLAGGLNEQYF. The chain carries TRBV2 and TRBJ2-7, with 12 bases fitting TRBD2. Germline V gene data show CDR1 as SNHLY and CDR2 as FYNNEI. The CDR3 extends over 15 amino acids. V trimming: 9 bases; J trimming: 5 bases; junction bases outside the gene matches: 11.

A single count supports this clone. This chain links TRBV6-5 with TRBJ2-5, with a possible D match to TRBD2 (7 bases). V was shortened by 2 bases and J by 5 bases, with 18 bases between the two germline ends. CDR1 and CDR2 from the germline V gene are MNHEY and SVGAGI. The CDR3 sequence is 16 residues long. CDR3 region: CASSYGAGARMETQYF. In nucleotides, the CDR3 is TGTGCCAGCAGTTACGGTGCGGGGGCCCGGATGGAGACCCAGTACTTC.

The genes are TRBV30 and TRBJ1-5; 9 nucleotides line up with TRBD1. CDR3 length: 15 residues. V was clipped by 1 base and J by 3 bases; unmatched bases: 4. Germline V CDR1 and CDR2: GTSNPN, SVGIG (reference sequence). The CDR3 protein is CAWSAGQGLNQPQHF. DNA of the CDR3: TGTGCCTGGAGTGCGGGACAGGGCCTCAATCAGCCCCAGCATTTT.

CDR3 sequence (DNA): TGTGCCAGTAGTATCGGGACAGAGCTCCAGCATTTT. Its protein product is CASSIGTELQHF. The V call is TRBV19, the J call TRBJ1-5; 7 nucleotides agree with TRBD1. Germline CDR1 reads LNHDA; CDR2 reads SQIVND (reference sequence). V lost 3 bases, J lost 12 bases, and 5 bases stayed unmatched. The CDR3 sequence is 12 residues long. Using reference TRBV19 and TRBJ1-5 for the parts outside the CDR3, the full variable domain is DGGITQSPKYLFRKEGQNVTLSCEQNLNHDAMYWYRQDPGQGLRLIYYSQIVNDFQKGDIAEGYSVSREKKESFPLTVTSAQKNPTAFYLCASSIGTELQHFGDGTRLSIL.